This TCR beta chain is drawn from a study of read filtering for tumor transcriptome and immune sequencing. Whole-study context: R-ISS stage counts were about 8 for I, more than 15 for II, roughly seven for III.

This library used about 400 ng RNA and molecular barcoded adaptors spanning alpha/delta and beta/gamma chains. Each CDR3 protein gets one entry after TCRdb re-called the reads with MiXCR. There are about 57,000 distinct CDR3 sequences in the sample; about 15% occur only once, and roughly 41% lies in the top ten. Per the germline V gene, CDR1 is LNHDA and CDR2 is SQIVND (reference sequence). CDR3 length: 15 residues. Trimming left V 4 bases short and J 2 bases short, with 15 bases between. This chain links TRBV19 with TRBJ2-7, with D possibly being TRBD1 (6 bases). This TCR was recovered from a donor at least 40 years old with multiple myeloma. Sequencing was performed on a population of CD138-negative cells sorted from bone marrow. CDR3: CASSKQTGGAYEQYF. The CDR3 coding sequence is TGTGCCAGTAGTAAACAGACAGGTGGGGCCTACGAGCAGTACTTC.